The 20 T cell receptor beta chains below come from one sample, sequenced in a study of blood T cell repertoires in COVID-19. The assay was immunoSEQ multiplex PCR, and TCRdb's table has in-frame clones only and misses some. Of tens of thousands of clones listed, 91% are singletons. The sample taken for sequencing was peripheral blood. The origin of the receptors is a human donor in a cohort sampled during active COVID-19.

V and J are TRBV7-2 and TRBJ1-5; D remains unclear. The CDR3 consists of 15 residues. The germline V and J ends were trimmed by 0 bases and 4 bases, with 10 bases remaining between them. Germline V lookup: CDR1 SGHTA, CDR2 FQGNSA. CDR3 DNA: TGTGCCAGCAGCTTAGCGACGACATGGAATCAGCCCCAGCATTTT. The encoded protein is CASSLATTWNQPQHF.

This clone was picked up one time. CDR3 loop: CASSLAGGSYGYTF. In DNA form, the CDR3 reads TGTGCCAGCAGTTTGGCAGGAGGGAGCTATGGCTACACCTTC. V gene TRBV27 combines with J gene TRBJ1-2; D call uncertain. V shed 3 bases and J shed 4 bases, with 12 bases lying between them. The CDR3 sequence is 14 residues long. Germline lookup yields CDR1 MNHEY and CDR2 SMNVEV (reference sequence).

The chain is built from TRBV28 and TRBJ2-1; 8 nucleotides line up with TRBD1. This CDR3 comprises 15 residues. V was clipped by 7 bases and J by 3 bases; unmatched bases: 8. CDR1 is MDHEN, CDR2 SYDVKM, per germline. The CDR3 nucleotides read TGTGCCAGCACGTTAACCGGGACAGGCTACAATGAGCAGTTCTTC. Amino acid sequence: CASTLTGTGYNEQFF.

This clone has only one observation. The rearrangement links TRBV19 to TRBJ2-1, with 8 positions matching TRBD1. CDR1 and CDR2 (germline): LNHDA, SQIVND (reference sequence). V lost 9 bases to trimming and J lost 5 bases; unmatched junction nucleotides: 9. This CDR3 spans 14 amino acids. The CDR3 region is CASRDRPRHNEQFF. CDR3 coding DNA: TGTGCCAGCCGGGACAGGCCGCGGCACAATGAGCAGTTCTTC. Combining the CDR3 with reference TRBV19 and TRBJ2-1 gives the whole variable domain DGGITQSPKYLFRKEGQNVTLSCEQNLNHDAMYWYRQDPGQGLRLIYYSQIVNDFQKGDIAEGYSVSREKKESFPLTVTSAQKNPTAFYLCASRDRPRHNEQFFGPGTRLTVL.

This rearrangement joins TRBV11-2 to TRBJ2-7; D remains ambiguous. V lost 0 bases and J lost 4, with 10 bases in between. Germline V lookup: CDR1 SGHAT, CDR2 FQNNGV. The CDR3 is 14 amino acids. CDR3 bases: TGTGCCAGCAGCTTAGACCTTACACTATACGAGCAGTACTTC. It translates to CASSLDLTLYEQYF.

The gene calls are TRBV29-1 and TRBJ1-1; D unresolved. Per germline, CDR1 SQVTM and CDR2 ANQGSEA. The V and J ends lost 5 bases and 4 bases respectively, with 8 bases between them. The CDR3 length is 11 residues. The CDR3 is CSVLFVTEAFF. The CDR3 DNA reads as TGCAGCGTTCTCTTCGTCACTGAAGCTTTCTTT.

The chain recombines TRBV19 with TRBJ2-7; TRBD1 aligns across 11 bases. The CDR3 consists of 14 residues. Germline assignment: CDR1 LNHDA and CDR2 SQIVND (reference sequence). With 5 bases clipped from V and 10 bases from J, the junction kept 10 bases outside the gene matches. The CDR3 coding sequence is TGTGCCAGTAGTCCCCTAGCCGGGACAGGGGGACAGTACTTC. Protein product: CASSPLAGTGGQYF.

This clone was detected only once. V gene TRBV27 combines with J gene TRBJ2-7, with a weak D call TRBD1 (6 bases). The ends were cut back, 3 bases at V and 1 base at J, with 22 bases in the middle. CDR3 length: 18 amino acids. Germline V gene lookup returns CDR1 MNHEY and CDR2 SMNVEV (reference sequence). The CDR3 loop reads CASSFSFLGDTPSYEQYF. CDR3 nucleotides: TGTGCCAGCAGTTTTTCTTTTCTTGGGGACACACCGTCCTACGAGCAGTACTTC.

J is TRBJ2-1 and V is TRBV9; TRBD2 agrees at 14 bases. J gave up 1 base and V 4 bases, and 10 bases lay outside the gene matches. The CDR3 contains 19 residues. Per the germline V gene, CDR1 is SGDLS and CDR2 is YYNGEE. CDR3: CASSPVGTSGSISYNEQFF. The CDR3, as DNA: TGTGCCAGCAGCCCGGTCGGGACTAGCGGGAGTATATCCTACAATGAGCAGTTCTTC. Looking up the rest from reference TRBV9 and TRBJ2-1 gives the full variable domain: DSGVTQTPKHLITATGQRVTLRCSPRSGDLSVYWYQQSLDQGLQFLIQYYNGEERAKGNILERFSAQQFPDLHSELNLSSLELGDSALYFCASSPVGTSGSISYNEQFFGPGTRLTVL.

The chain combines TRBV6-5 with TRBJ2-7, with a tentative D call TRBD1 (7 bases). Trimming left V 6 bases short and J 4 bases short, with 13 bases between. The CDR3 length is 13 residues. Germline lookup yields CDR1 MNHEY and CDR2 SVGAGI. The CDR3, as DNA: TGTGCCAGCAGGGAGGGGGCCCCATACGAGCAGTACTTC. It codes for CASREGAPYEQYF.

The rearrangement uses TRBV3-1 (or the pseudogene TRBV3-2) and TRBJ2-1; D remains ambiguous. The V end lost 0 bases, the J end lost 6 bases, and 6 bases lay between the germline ends. Germline-derived CDR1 and CDR2 are LGHDT and YNNKEL (reference sequence). The CDR3 runs to 13 residues. The CDR3 region has the DNA TGTGCCAGCAGCCAAGACCGTCCCAATGAGCAGTTCTTC. It codes for CASSQDRPNEQFF.

V gene TRBV2 combines with J gene TRBJ2-4; D remains ambiguous. Germline assignment: CDR1 SNHLY and CDR2 FYNNEI. The CDR3 covers 14 residues. Between the trimmed V and J ends, which lost 5 bases and 1 base, there was a span of 9 bases. CDR3 in amino acids: CASSWATAKNIQYF. The DNA for the CDR3 is TGTGCCAGCAGTTGGGCAACGGCCAAAAACATTCAGTACTTC.

The chain employs TRBV19 and TRBJ1-5; D not certain. Trimming pared 3 bases from V and 2 bases from J, leaving 8 bases between. This CDR3 has 14 amino acids. CDR1 is LNHDA and CDR2 is SQIVND in the germline V gene (reference sequence). The CDR3 protein is CASSMTHGNQPQHF. CDR3 bases: TGTGCCAGTAGTATGACACATGGCAATCAGCCCCAGCATTTT.

The V gene is TRBV6-2 or TRBV6-3, the J gene TRBJ2-3; D unclear. The CDR3 consists of 16 residues. Germline V gene lookup returns CDR1 MNHEY and CDR2 SVGEGT. V lost 0 bases and J 2 bases, leaving 12 bases between the germline ends. As DNA, the CDR3 is TGTGCCAGCAGTTACTCCCCGGCCAGCGTCACAGATACGCAGTATTTT. It codes for CASSYSPASVTDTQYF.

This chain joins TRBV18 and TRBJ2-1; maybe TRBD2 (5 bases). The CDR3 covers 13 residues. V shed 5 bases and J shed 4 bases, with 9 bases lying between them. CDR1 KGHSH and CDR2 LQKENI come from the germline V gene. CDR3 region: CASSVTRYNEQFF. CDR3 DNA sequence: TGTGCCAGCTCAGTCACTAGATACAATGAGCAGTTCTTC.

The rearrangement uses TRBV19 and TRBJ2-7; 7 bases align to TRBD1. There are 15 residues in the CDR3. The germline V gene encodes CDR1 LNHDA and CDR2 SQIVND (reference sequence). Losses at the gene ends were 4 bases for V and 6 bases for J; bases not matched to a gene: 12. CDR3 sequence (DNA): TGTGCCAGTAGTACCGCATCAACAGGGGTTAGCGAGCAGTACTTC. Translated, it gives CASSTASTGVSEQYF.

The chain joins TRBV6-4 to TRBJ2-3, with D perhaps matching TRBD1 (6 bases). Germline V gene sequence: CDR1 MRHNA, CDR2 SNTAGT. This CDR3 has 17 amino acids. V lost 2 bases and J lost 3, with 18 bases in between. Here the CDR3 reads CASSDGAIQGHTDTQYF. The CDR3 bases are TGTGCCAGCAGTGACGGAGCTATACAGGGACATACAGATACGCAGTATTTT.

CDR3 region: CASRFRGGEAFF. The CDR3 DNA follows: TGTGCCAGCAGATTTAGGGGAGGTGAAGCTTTCTTT. The chain recombines TRBV6-6 with TRBJ1-1, with D maybe TRBD1 (5 bases). This CDR3 is built from 12 residues. Germline CDR1 and CDR2: MNHNY and SVGAGI (reference sequence). V shed 6 bases and J shed 7 bases, with 12 bases lying between them.

This clone was counted only a few times. J is TRBJ2-4 and V is TRBV28; 9 bases fit TRBD2. The CDR3 sequence is 16 residues long. The germline CDR1 and CDR2 sequences are MDHEN and SYDVKM. J gave up 2 bases and V 4 bases, and 6 bases lay outside the gene matches. CDR3 residues: CASSYGTSNTKNIQYF. The CDR3 region has the DNA TGTGCCAGCAGTTATGGGACTAGCAACACCAAAAACATTCAGTACTTC. The full variable domain, with the rest looked up from reference TRBV28 and TRBJ2-4, is DVKVTQSSRYLVKRTGEKVFLECVQDMDHENMFWYRQDPGLGLRLIYFSYDVKMKEKGDIPEGYSVSREKKERFSLILESASTNQTSMYLCASSYGTSNTKNIQYFGAGTRLSVL.

J is TRBJ2-7 and V is TRBV11-1; D remains ambiguous. With 5 bases removed from V and 2 bases from J, the gap between germline ends came to 16 bases. Germline values: CDR1 SGHAT, CDR2 FQDESV (reference sequence). The CDR3 contains 15 residues. In DNA form, the CDR3 reads TGTGCCAGCAGCCGCGATCGCGATAAAGCCTACGAGCAGTACTTC. It codes for CASSRDRDKAYEQYF.